The sequence of this T cell receptor beta chain was determined in a study of blood T cell repertoires in COVID-19. At the level of the study: COVID-19 samples collected from the United States, Italy and Spain covered acute and convalescent phases.

Germline assignment: CDR1 LGHNT and CDR2 FRNRAP. After removal of 3 bases from V and 4 bases from J, the junction contained 5 bases not matched to a gene. The CDR3 extends over 15 amino acids. The method was immunoSEQ multiplex PCR; TCRdb's version includes in-frame clones alone and lacks a portion of them. There are about 390,000 clones in the sample; about 86% occur only once, and around 9.3% lies in the top ten. Material for sequencing was PBMCs or T cells enriched from blood (not recorded which). The receptor was isolated from a woman aged 50 to 65 who had recovered from COVID-19. The chain recombines TRBV12-5 with TRBJ1-4, with 7 positions matching TRBD1. Here the CDR3 reads CASGLARDSNEKLFF. As DNA, the CDR3 is TGTGCTAGTGGTTTAGCCCGGGACAGTAATGAAAAACTGTTTTTT. The full variable domain, its missing parts supplied by reference TRBV12-5 and TRBJ1-4, is DARVTQTPRHKVTEMGQEVTMRCQPILGHNTVFWYRQTMMQGLELLAYFRNRAPLDDSGMPKDRFSAEMPDATLATLKIQPSEPRDSAVYFCASGLARDSNEKLFFGSGTQLSVL.